This TCR beta chain stems from a study of human T cells and chemical hapten exposure. Germline CDR1 is SQVTM and CDR2 is ANQGSEA. The CDR3 has 14 residues. The V gene end was trimmed by 4 bases and the J gene end by 4 bases; junction bases not matched to a gene: 6. This clonotype was found a few times. The antigen is unknown. Whole-study findings and limits: Controls formed significantly fewer large CDR3 similarity clusters than expanded TCRs did.

In the authors' methods: Individual samples carried between about 23,224 and 690,600 TCRs, with 80,000 to 100,000 as the median. TCRdb re-called the RACE reads with MiXCR, one entry per CDR3 protein. TCRdb, not the original authors, processed these V and J calls. Of some 150,000 distinct CDR3 sequences in the sample, approximately 12% are singletons; the top ten hold around 1.4%. The sample's time point: patch test 2, 6 weeks after DPC sensitization. The treatment here: therapeutic diphenylcyclopropenone sensitization with weekly scalp DPC. Blood sampling preceded each patch test application. This receptor was obtained from a woman aged 50 to 60 with alopecia areata. Some clones in this sample may be carry-over from other donors' samples. V usage is TRBV29-1 and J usage is TRBJ1-1, with TRBD1 identical over 10 bases. The sample here was whole blood, taken in connection with sensitization to the hapten diphenylcyclopropenone (DPC). The CDR3 nucleotides are TGCAGCGTTGGACAGGGGGCGCCGGGCACTGAAGCTTTCTTT. Translating gives CSVGQGAPGTEAFF.